This T cell receptor (beta chain) originates from a study of cytomegalovirus exposure and HLA in healthy donors. Study-wide points: The study found most TCR sequences rare, yet found some public TCRs in many donors. A prior analysis recorded that most TCR beta V segments were productive about 87% or about 30% of the time. Per published accounts, TCR beta sequences correctly predicted the HLA-A and HLA-B alleles of most subjects.

Note on this clone: Its antigen remains unidentified.

The CDR3 length is 14 residues. Germline-derived CDR1 and CDR2 are MDHEN and SYDVKM. J was trimmed by 6 bases and V by 2 bases; bases with no gene match: 3. With 60 Vbeta and 13 Jbeta primers, the PCR was carried out. Using immunoSEQ multiplex PCR, the repertoire was profiled, and TCRdb retains in-frame clones only, with some absent. The table has about 180,000 clones, about four fifths seen once; the top ten hold around 0.46%. Sequenced sample: PBMCs. The clonotype was recovered from a woman aged 45-59 years in good health and CMV-seronegative. The chain combines TRBV28 with TRBJ1-5, with 8 bases aligning to TRBD1. CDR3 protein: CASSLQGAGQPQHF. The CDR3, as DNA: TGTGCCAGCAGTTTACAGGGGGCAGGTCAGCCCCAGCATTTT.